The 8 T cell receptor beta chains presented below share a single source sample, sequenced in a study of T cells after yellow fever vaccination. TCRdb called the 5' RACE reads again in MiXCR, with one record for every CDR3 protein. This sample carries hundreds of thousands of distinct CDR3 sequences, around 12% of them seen once, and the ten largest clones take more than 12%. Sequences were derived from PBMCs, sampled on the day of the yellow fever booster vaccination. Receptors were obtained from a man aged 25 to 40 who received the YFV17D yellow fever vaccine.

This clonotype was observed a handful of times. J is TRBJ2-1 and V is TRBV6-1; TRBD2 matches at 9 bases. The CDR3 has 19 residues. In germline, CDR1 is MNHNS, CDR2 SASEGT. The junction had 16 bases not matched to a gene; V was cut back by 5 bases and J by 2 bases. CDR3 nucleotides: TGTGCCAGCAGTCGCAAAGAGATCGTAGCGGGAGAGACCTACAATGAGCAGTTCTTC. This sequence encodes CASSRKEIVAGETYNEQFF.

The rearrangement uses TRBV5-1 and TRBJ2-3; a weak D match, TRBD2 (6 bases). With 6 bases removed from V and 2 bases from J, the gap between germline ends came to 19 bases. CDR3 length equals 16 residues. Germline assignment: CDR1 SGHRS and CDR2 YFSETQ. The CDR3 DNA reads as TGCGCCAGCACCCATGAGCCCGGGACTCCCACAGATACGCAGTATTTT. This sequence encodes CASTHEPGTPTDTQYF. The whole variable domain, remainder taken from reference TRBV5-1 and TRBJ2-3, is KAGVTQTPRYLIKTRGQQVTLSCSPISGHRSVSWYQQTPGQGLQFLFEYFSETQRNKGNFPGRFSGRQFSNSRSEMNVSTLELGDSALYLCASTHEPGTPTDTQYFGPGTRLTVL.

This clonotype was observed a few times. The CDR3 here is CASKGSGELFF. The CDR3 DNA follows: TGTGCCAGCAAGGGGTCCGGGGAGCTGTTTTTT. The rearrangement uses TRBV5-5 and TRBJ2-2; a possible D gene is TRBD1 (5 bases). This CDR3 has 11 amino acids. Germline V gives CDR1 SGHKS, CDR2 YYEKEE (reference sequence). The V end lost 6 bases, the J end lost 6 bases, and 6 bases lay between the germline ends.

This clonotype was seen repeatedly, ten times or more. The rearrangement joins TRBV7-2 to TRBJ1-4; no clear D gene. The V gene's germline CDR1 is SGHTA and CDR2 FQGNSA. The CDR3 runs to 13 residues. The V and J ends lost 3 bases and 4 bases respectively, with 6 bases between them. The CDR3 nucleotides read TGTGCCAGCAGCTTGGGAGTTAATGAAAAACTGTTTTTT. It yields the protein CASSLGVNEKLFF.

The chain uses TRBV3-1 and TRBJ2-5; either TRBD1 or TRBD2 may supply D (5 bases each). CDR1 and CDR2 (germline): LGHDT, YNNKEL (reference sequence). V was pared by 4 bases and J by 2 bases, with 14 bases between. The CDR3 length is 15 residues. This CDR3 reads CASSRDGAKQETQYF. CDR3 nucleotides: TGTGCCAGCAGCCGGGACGGGGCAAAGCAAGAGACCCAGTACTTC.

This sequence joins TRBV7-9 and TRBJ1-3; TRBD1 is a possible D gene (5 bases). V lost 2 bases and J lost 0, with 11 bases in between. The CDR3 totals 16 residues. Germline V CDR1 and CDR2: SEHNR, FQNEAQ (reference sequence). The CDR3 DNA sequence: TGTGCCAGCAGCTTAACCTCCGGGGCCTCTGGAAACACCATATATTTT. Translation gives CASSLTSGASGNTIYF. Full variable domain (outside the CDR3, taken from reference TRBV7-9 and TRBJ1-3): DTGVSQNPRHKITKRGQNVTFRCDPISEHNRLYWYRQTLGQGPEFLTYFQNEAQLEKSRLLSDRFSAERPKGSFSTLEIQRTEQGDSAMYLCASSLTSGASGNTIYFGEGSWLTVV.

This clonotype has more than one count but fewer than ten. The chain links TRBV4-1 to TRBJ2-1; 9 bases match TRBD2. V lost 3 bases and J lost 4; bases outside the gene matches: 7. Germline CDR1 is MGHRA and CDR2 is YSYEKL. The CDR3 loop spans 16 amino acids. The CDR3 is CASSHGKAGGYNEQFF. CDR3 nucleotide sequence: TGCGCCAGCAGCCATGGAAAAGCGGGGGGTTACAATGAGCAGTTCTTC.

V and J are TRBV20-1 and TRBJ1-5, with 7 nucleotides matching TRBD1. The germline V gene has CDR1 DFQATT and CDR2 SNEGSKA (reference sequence). The J segment lost 6 bases and the V segment lost 0 bases, leaving 8 bases of the junction unmatched. This CDR3 is 15 amino acids long. CDR3 protein: CSARDRQGWSQPQHF. The CDR3 nucleotides are TGCAGTGCTAGAGACCGACAGGGCTGGAGTCAGCCCCAGCATTTT.